The next 22 T cell receptor beta chains were all read from a single sample in a study of naive and memory T cell subsets (dated by TCRdb to about 2017). The library relied on UMI-ligation and nested PCR. Instrument on record: Illumina MiSeq. The beta constant-region primer was an equimolar mix of two oligonucleotides covering both TRBC1 and TRBC2. Four rounds of PCR, combining the SP2 primer with nested alpha and beta constant-region primers, were used to amplify the ligated cDNA. TCRdb reprocessed the public reads (quality trimming at Q25 with fastp, clone calling with MiXCR) and kept in-frame beta chains. Identical CDR3 protein sequences are pooled into one entry, listed with their most common genes and DNA. The sample table shows about 22,000 distinct CDR3 sequences, and 7% to 9% are seen once. Approximately 21% of the sample goes to the ten largest clones. The sequenced sample consisted of central memory CD8+ T cells from blood. The intended sense of this specimen's cell subset or site label: central memory, CD45RA- CD27+. Receptor source: a human donor in good health.

This clonotype occurred many times. V usage is TRBV4-3 and J usage is TRBJ2-5; 9 nucleotides agree with TRBD2. Per the germline V gene, CDR1 is LGHNA and CDR2 is YSLEER. J was trimmed by 4 bases and V by 0 bases; bases with no gene match: 18. This CDR3 has 20 residues. CDR3 DNA sequence: TGCGCCAGCAGCCAAGATTGGAGCGGGAGGCCCGAAGTGGGGGGAGAGACCCAGTACTTC. It codes for CASSQDWSGRPEVGGETQYF.

V gene TRBV6-1 combines with J gene TRBJ2-7; TRBD2 matches at 8 bases. The germline CDR1 and CDR2 sequences are MNHNS and SASEGT. V was clipped by 2 bases and J by 4 bases; unmatched bases: 4. The CDR3 runs 14 residues. In DNA, the CDR3 is TGTGCCAGCAGTGAACCGGGGGGGGCGTACGAGCAGTACTTC. Its translation is CASSEPGGAYEQYF.

As for this clonotype: A read error may be the cause here, since a much bigger clone is one base away. V is TRBV4-1 and J is TRBJ2-7; D unclear. Germline CDR1 is MGHRA and CDR2 is YSYEKL. This CDR3 is built from 14 residues. Trimming took 4 bases from V and 3 from J, leaving 13 bases between them. The CDR3 spells CASSPTGGYYEQYF. The CDR3 bases are TGCGCCAGCAGCCCGACGGGCGGATACTACGAGCAGTACTTC.

This clonotype was counted a few times. An end of the junction does not agree with germline; a read error may underlie this. The rearrangement links TRBV20-1 to TRBJ1-5, with 7 bases fitting TRBD1. The CDR3 is 17 amino acids. Germline CDR1 DFQATT, CDR2 SNEGSKA (reference sequence). The CDR3 here is CSAGENEGAYGGQPQHF. CDR3 bases: TGCAGTGCTGGAGAGAATGAGGGGGCGTACGGTGGTCAGCCCCAGCATTTT.

This clonotype was detected a few times. V usage is TRBV6-1 and J usage is TRBJ2-6; D gene ambiguous. Trimming pared 2 bases from V and 0 bases from J, leaving 5 bases between. CDR1 and CDR2 (germline): MNHNS, SASEGT. The CDR3 has 15 amino acids. The CDR3 bases are TGTGCCAGCAGTGAAAGGAACTCTGGGGCCAACGTCCTGACTTTC. Its protein is CASSERNSGANVLTF.

The gene calls are TRBV4-2 and TRBJ1-2; D ambiguous. The CDR3 extends over 14 amino acids. Trimming took 0 bases from V and 8 from J, leaving 13 bases between them. Germline CDR1 LGHNA, CDR2 YNFKEQ. Here the CDR3 reads CASSQDPSGFGYTF. The CDR3 bases are TGTGCCAGCAGCCAAGATCCGTCGGGTTTCGGCTACACCTTC.

Only a few counts were recorded for this clonotype. The V and J genes are TRBV4-3 and TRBJ2-1; 8 bases are shared with TRBD2. In germline, CDR1 is LGHNA, CDR2 YSLEER. V dropped 0 bases and J dropped 4; count of bases not matched to a gene: 2. CDR3 size: 15 residues. For the CDR3, the DNA is TGCGCCAGCAGCCAAGAGCGGGAGGCTTACAATGAGCAGTTCTTC. It specifies CASSQEREAYNEQFF.

This clonotype has at least ten counts. This chain links TRBV23-1 with TRBJ2-3, with TRBD1 identical over 9 bases. TRBV23-1 is annotated as an ORF whose role is uncertain. V lost 2 bases to trimming and J lost 6 bases; unmatched junction nucleotides: 12. The CDR3 covers 17 residues. CDR3 DNA sequence: TGCGCCAGCAGTCAAGAGCCGACAGGGGGATTTGTGGATACGCAGTATTTT. Translation gives CASSQEPTGGFVDTQYF.

Many counts were recorded for this clonotype. The chain employs TRBV6-5 and TRBJ2-1; 8 bases map to TRBD1. Per germline, CDR1 MNHEY and CDR2 SVGAGI. This CDR3 comprises 17 residues. With 5 bases clipped from V and 5 bases from J, the junction kept 14 bases outside the gene matches. The CDR3 DNA reads TGTGCCAGCAGTACGGGGACGGGGACAGGCATAAACAATGAGCAGTTCTTC. Translating it yields CASSTGTGTGINNEQFF.

The chain employs TRBV20-1 and TRBJ2-2, with a tentative D call TRBD2 (6 bases). This CDR3 region has 15 residues. V lost 6 bases, J lost 6 bases, and 20 bases lay in between. CDR1 is DFQATT, CDR2 SNEGSKA, per germline (reference sequence). Here the CDR3 DNA reads TGCAGTGCGATTCATTCGGGGGAAGGGTCCGGGGAGCTGTTTTTT. Residues: CSAIHSGEGSGELFF.

The V gene is TRBV28, the J gene TRBJ2-7, with D perhaps TRBD1 (6 bases). The CDR3 length is 16 residues. V was cut by 6 bases and J by 2 bases, with 20 bases left in between. The V gene's germline CDR1 is MDHEN and CDR2 SYDVKM. Here the CDR3 reads CASSSGETGWAYEQYF. The CDR3 DNA reads as TGTGCCAGCAGCAGTGGGGAGACAGGATGGGCCTACGAGCAGTACTTC.

The rearrangement links TRBV12-3 or TRBV12-4 to TRBJ2-1; D gene ambiguous. The CDR3 runs to 12 residues. V was shortened by 6 bases and J by 6 bases, with 9 bases between the two germline ends. CDR3 bases: TGTGCCAGCAGCCCTTCGGTCAATGAGCAGTTCTTC. Amino acids: CASSPSVNEQFF.

The chain links TRBV28 to TRBJ2-4; 10 positions match TRBD1. V trimming: 0 bases; J trimming: 9 bases; junction bases outside the gene matches: 8. The CDR3 extends over 16 amino acids. The germline gives CDR1 MDHEN, CDR2 SYDVKM. The CDR3 here is CASSLWVTGGAGIQYF. CDR3 coding DNA: TGTGCCAGCAGTTTATGGGTGACAGGGGGCGCGGGCATTCAGTACTTC.

This clonotype was found many times. The chain employs TRBV13 and TRBJ1-1; D is perhaps TRBD1 (5 bases). V was trimmed by 4 bases and J by 1 base, leaving 16 bases between them. The CDR3 spans 16 residues. The germline V gene has CDR1 PRHDT and CDR2 FYEKMQ (reference sequence). The CDR3 region has the DNA TGTGCCAGCAGCTCCCCGGGAGAGGGGCAGAACACTGAAGCTTTCTTT. This codes for CASSSPGEGQNTEAFF.

This clonotype was picked up many times. The chain joins TRBV27 to TRBJ2-7, with D hard to call. V gave up 4 bases and J gave up 2 bases, with 12 bases separating them. The CDR3 has 14 amino acids. The germline CDR1 and CDR2 sequences are MNHEY and SMNVEV (reference sequence). CDR3 DNA: TGTGCCAGCAGTTGGGCCCCCCAGGCCTACGAGCAGTACTTC. This sequence encodes CASSWAPQAYEQYF.

The chain couples TRBV15 to TRBJ2-1; 8 bases line up with TRBD1. The CDR3 runs to 12 residues. The germline V gene has CDR1 LNHNV and CDR2 YYDKDF (reference sequence). The junction had 0 bases not matched to a gene; V was cut back by 9 bases and J by 2 bases. The CDR3 bases are TGTGCCACGGGACAGGCCTACAATGAGCAGTTCTTC. Translating gives CATGQAYNEQFF.

V and J are TRBV28 and TRBJ2-2, with 8 bases that match TRBD2. The CDR3 loop spans 18 amino acids. Germline V gene sequence: CDR1 MDHEN, CDR2 SYDVKM. After removal of 2 bases from V and 3 bases from J, the junction contained 11 bases not matched to a gene. CDR3 amino acids: CASSLGLPGLEDTGELFF. In nucleotides, the CDR3 is TGTGCCAGCAGTTTAGGCCTGCCGGGACTAGAGGACACCGGGGAGCTGTTTTTT.

This clonotype was counted at least ten times. At one end the junction does not follow the germline gene, possibly because of a read error. The J gene is TRBJ2-5, the V gene TRBV12-3 or TRBV12-4, with D uncertain. The CDR3 is 15 residues long. The CDR3 loop reads CASSLGILVGETQYF. The CDR3 coding sequence is TGTGCCAGCAGCTTAGGGATTTTGGTGGGGGAGACCCAGTACTTC.

This clonotype was observed many times. The rearrangement links TRBV10-3 to TRBJ1-5; 9 nucleotides agree with TRBD1. Trimming took 8 bases from V and 4 from J; bases not matched to a gene: 21. CDR3 length equals 19 residues. Germline V lookup: CDR1 ENHRY, CDR2 SYGVKD. The CDR3 here is CAIAHPGQGWSTGNQPQHF. For the CDR3, the DNA is TGTGCCATCGCCCACCCGGGACAGGGATGGTCGACGGGGAATCAGCCCCAGCATTTT.

This clonotype has just a few counts. The CDR3 reads CASSLSDSYNEQFF. In DNA, the CDR3 is TGTGCCAGCAGCTTATCGGACAGTTACAATGAGCAGTTCTTC. This chain connects TRBV7-2 to TRBJ2-1, with D tentatively TRBD1 (6 bases). The CDR3 runs 14 residues. Germline lookup yields CDR1 SGHTA and CDR2 FQGNSA. The V end lost 2 bases, the J end lost 4 bases, and 9 bases lay between the germline ends.

This clonotype was found many times. The chain links TRBV20-1 to TRBJ1-6; the D is unclear. CDR3 length: 16 amino acids. Trimming took 1 base from V and 0 from J, leaving 10 bases between them. CDR1 is DFQATT, CDR2 SNEGSKA, per germline (reference sequence). The CDR3 is CSARVSGRSYNSPLHF. CDR3 coding DNA: TGCAGTGCTAGAGTTTCAGGCCGCTCCTATAATTCACCCCTCCACTTT.

The V call is TRBV28, the J call TRBJ2-1; the D gene is possibly TRBD2 (5 bases). The CDR3 consists of 14 residues. Germline lookup yields CDR1 MDHEN and CDR2 SYDVKM. Trimming took off 5 bases at V and 12 bases at J, with 20 bases between the two ends. Here the CDR3 reads CASSLYVGSEGQFF. The CDR3 nucleotides read TGTGCCAGCAGTCTCTACGTGGGGTCCGAGGGGCAGTTCTTC.